What follows are 18 T cell receptor beta chains derived from one specimen sequenced in a study of blood T cell repertoires in COVID-19 (dated by TCRdb to about 2020). Library preparation used the immunoSEQ multiplex PCR assay. TCRdb mirrors the immuneACCESS table, restricted to in-frame sequences. Some clones are absent from its copies; in checked studies, under half trace to an unresolved V gene, and the reason for the others is unknown. The sample has approximately 230,000 clones on record, approximately 80% of them singletons. The ten largest clones add up to 4% to 4.5% of the sample. The specimen was peripheral blood. These receptors were taken from a middle-aged woman with active or convalescent COVID-19.

This sequence joins TRBV12-5 and TRBJ2-7; 12 nucleotides agree with TRBD1. V gave up 5 bases and J gave up 4 bases; unmatched junction bases: 6. The CDR3 has 15 residues. Per germline, CDR1 LGHNT and CDR2 FRNRAP. CDR3 protein: CASGPGTGGLYEQYF. As DNA, the CDR3 is TGTGCTAGTGGTCCCGGGACAGGGGGCCTTTACGAGCAGTACTTC.

The V gene is TRBV9, the J gene TRBJ1-2; D may be TRBD1 (5 bases). V lost 2 bases to trimming and J lost 7 bases, with 9 bases between them. Per the germline V gene, CDR1 is SGDLS and CDR2 is YYNGEE. The CDR3 is 12 amino acids. The CDR3 spells CASSVGHGGYTF. The DNA of the CDR3 is TGTGCCAGCAGCGTCGGACACGGTGGCTACACCTTC.

This sequence joins TRBV12-3 or TRBV12-4 and TRBJ1-1; no reliable D call. V gave up 6 bases and J gave up 9 bases, with 17 bases separating them. The CDR3 has 13 amino acids. The CDR3 nucleotides read TGTGCCAGCAGCCCTACGAACCCCGGGAAAGCTTTCTTT. Its protein product is CASSPTNPGKAFF.

The V and J genes are TRBV25-1 and TRBJ1-6, with D hard to call. CDR1 and CDR2 (germline): MGHDK, SYGVNS. The CDR3 covers 14 residues. Deletions cut 2 bases from V and 3 bases from J, with 5 bases between. CDR3 amino acids: CASSEGDYNSPLHF. CDR3 bases: TGTGCCAGCAGTGAAGGAGACTATAATTCACCCCTCCACTTT.

The chain employs TRBV5-4 and TRBJ1-6; 7 nucleotides line up with TRBD1. Germline values: CDR1 SGHNT, CDR2 YYREEE (reference sequence). This CDR3 region has 14 residues. J was trimmed by 7 bases and V by 3 bases; bases with no gene match: 4. Here the CDR3 DNA reads TGTGCCAGCAGCTCGGGACAGCAGAATTCACCCCTCCACTTT. Residues: CASSSGQQNSPLHF. The full variable domain, completed using reference TRBV5-4 and TRBJ1-6, is ETGVTQSPTHLIKTRGQQVTLRCSSQSGHNTVSWYQQALGQGPQFIFQYYREEENGRGNFPPRFSGLQFPNYSSELNVNALELDDSALYLCASSSGQQNSPLHFGNGTRLTVT.

The chain uses TRBV11-2 and TRBJ1-2, with D tentatively TRBD1 (6 bases). The CDR3 sequence is 12 residues long. The ends were cut back, 5 bases at V and 7 bases at J, with 11 bases in the middle. Germline V lookup: CDR1 SGHAT, CDR2 FQNNGV. Written as DNA, the CDR3 is TGTGCCAGCAGCCTCCAGGGGTTTGGCTACACCTTC. It yields the protein CASSLQGFGYTF.

V usage is TRBV30 and J usage is TRBJ2-7; D gene ambiguous. Per germline, CDR1 GTSNPN and CDR2 SVGIG (reference sequence). The CDR3 sequence is 13 residues long. The V gene lost 2 bases and the J gene lost 1 base, with 9 bases spanning the gap. CDR3: CAWSQTRSYEQYV. CDR3 sequence (DNA): TGTGCCTGGAGTCAAACCAGATCCTACGAGCAGTACGTC.

This clone was seen a single time. This sequence joins TRBV13 and TRBJ2-3; 12 bases fit TRBD2. J gave up 6 bases and V 6 bases, and 7 bases lay outside the gene matches. The CDR3 runs to 15 residues. The germline gives CDR1 PRHDT, CDR2 FYEKMQ (reference sequence). CDR3: CASSLAGGPGDTQYF. CDR3 bases: TGTGCCAGCAGTCTAGCGGGGGGGCCGGGTGATACGCAGTATTTT. Combining the CDR3 with reference TRBV13 and TRBJ2-3 gives the whole variable domain AAGVIQSPRHLIKEKRETATLKCYPIPRHDTVYWYQQGPGQDPQFLISFYEKMQSDKGSIPDRFSAQQFSDYHSELNMSSLELGDSALYFCASSLAGGPGDTQYFGPGTRLTVL.

The gene calls are TRBV30 and TRBJ1-2; D possibly corresponds to TRBD1 (6 bases). The CDR3 has 11 amino acids. The germline V gene encodes CDR1 GTSNPN and CDR2 SVGIG (reference sequence). The ends were cut back, 3 bases at V and 7 bases at J, with 9 bases in the middle. CDR3 nucleotides: TGTGCCTGGAGCAGGGGTGGTGGCTACACCTTC. Protein product: CAWSRGGGYTF.

This chain uses TRBV5-6 with TRBJ2-7, with 12 bases identical to TRBD2. The trim removed 4 bases at V and 2 bases at J, leaving 10 bases unmatched. CDR3 length: 17 residues. Germline V gives CDR1 SGHDT, CDR2 YYEEEE. CDR3 in amino acids: CASSPWTSGASTYEQYF. The DNA of the CDR3 is TGTGCCAGCAGCCCGTGGACTAGCGGGGCCTCAACCTACGAGCAGTACTTC. The full variable domain, its missing parts supplied by reference TRBV5-6 and TRBJ2-7, is DAGVTQSPTHLIKTRGQQVTLRCSPKSGHDTVSWYQQALGQGPQFIFQYYEEEERQRGNFPDRFSGHQFPNYSSELNVNALLLGDSALYLCASSPWTSGASTYEQYFGPGTRLTVT.

This clone appeared a few times. Mismatch with germline at one junction end may stem from a read error. The CDR3 DNA sequence: TGTGCCAGCAGTGACTCGACAGGGGCTGGAAACACCATATATTTT. It translates to CASSDSTGAGNTIYF. The rearrangement joins TRBV6-6 to TRBJ1-3; 8 bases are a match to TRBD1. This CDR3 is built from 15 residues. Germline values: CDR1 MNHNY, CDR2 SVGAGI (reference sequence).

The J gene is TRBJ1-2, the V gene TRBV1. TRBV1 constitutes a pseudogene. This CDR3 region has 13 residues. DNA of the CDR3: TGCACCAGCAGCCCTAGAAGTAGCTATGGCTACACCTTC. Translation: CTSSPRSSYGYTF.

The chain carries TRBV24-1 and TRBJ2-6; TRBD1 might be the D (6 bases). V was clipped by 9 bases and J by 0 bases, with 14 bases between them. Germline-derived CDR1 and CDR2 are KGHDR and SFDVKD. The CDR3 totals 16 residues. CDR3 nucleotides: TGTGCCACCGGAGATTTAGGGGGCTCTGGGGCCAACGTCCTGACTTTC. Amino acids: CATGDLGGSGANVLTF.

In regard to this clone: Distinct nucleotide sequences in the sample also encode this CDR3. This chain joins TRBV5-4 and TRBJ1-2, with D hard to call. Trimming pared 0 bases from V and 2 bases from J, leaving 5 bases between. From germline, CDR1 is SGHNT and CDR2 YYREEE (reference sequence). The CDR3 consists of 13 residues. The CDR3 loop is CASSLVQNYGYTF. The CDR3 coding sequence is TGTGCCAGCAGCTTGGTTCAAAACTATGGCTACACCTTC.

This clone showed up many times. This chain links TRBV6-4 with TRBJ2-1; possibly TRBD1 for D (5 bases). This CDR3 has 15 amino acids. Trimming pared 3 bases from V and 4 bases from J, leaving 13 bases between. Looked up from germline, CDR1 is MRHNA and CDR2 is SNTAGT. The CDR3: CASSESRVAYNEQFF. DNA of the CDR3: TGTGCCAGCAGTGAGAGCAGGGTGGCTTACAATGAGCAGTTCTTC.

CDR3 sequence (DNA): TGTGCCAGCACCGACTGGAGGGGATATGGCTACACCTTC. Protein product: CASTDWRGYGYTF. V gene TRBV5-6 combines with J gene TRBJ1-2; the D gene is possibly TRBD1 (5 bases). This CDR3 has 13 amino acids. V gave up 6 bases and J gave up 5 bases, with 14 bases separating them. Germline V gene sequence: CDR1 SGHDT, CDR2 YYEEEE.

The chain carries TRBV28 and TRBJ1-2; D is uncertain. Trimming took off 2 bases at V and 7 bases at J, with 8 bases between the two ends. Germline V gene data show CDR1 as MDHEN and CDR2 as SYDVKM. The CDR3 spans 12 residues. CDR3 loop: CASSLRVAGYTF. In DNA form, the CDR3 reads TGTGCCAGCAGTTTACGAGTAGCTGGCTACACCTTC.

The V call is TRBV5-1, the J call TRBJ2-5, with TRBD2 identical over 8 bases. The CDR3 contains 14 residues. Germline V gene data show CDR1 as SGHRS and CDR2 as YFSETQ. The junction had 6 bases not matched to a gene; V was cut back by 3 bases and J by 5 bases. CDR3 coding DNA: TGCGCCAGCAGCTCCGGGAGGGGGATTGAGACCCAGTACTTC. Translation gives CASSSGRGIETQYF.